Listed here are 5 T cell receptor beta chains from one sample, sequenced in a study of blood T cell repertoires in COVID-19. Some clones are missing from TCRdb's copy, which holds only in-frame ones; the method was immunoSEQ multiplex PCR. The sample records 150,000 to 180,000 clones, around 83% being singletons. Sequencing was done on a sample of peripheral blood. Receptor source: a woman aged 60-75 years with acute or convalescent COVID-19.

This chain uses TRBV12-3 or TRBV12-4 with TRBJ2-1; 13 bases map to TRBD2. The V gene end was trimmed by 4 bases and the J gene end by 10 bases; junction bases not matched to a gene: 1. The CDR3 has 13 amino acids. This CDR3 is CASSWGLAGEQFF. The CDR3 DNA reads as TGTGCCAGCAGTTGGGGACTAGCGGGGGAGCAGTTCTTC.

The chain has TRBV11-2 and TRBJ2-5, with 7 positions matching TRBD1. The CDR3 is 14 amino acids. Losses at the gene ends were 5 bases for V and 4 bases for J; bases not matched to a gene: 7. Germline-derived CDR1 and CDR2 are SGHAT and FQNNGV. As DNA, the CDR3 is TGTGCCAGCAGCCGAGTCCGGACAGGAGAGACCCAGTACTTC. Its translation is CASSRVRTGETQYF.

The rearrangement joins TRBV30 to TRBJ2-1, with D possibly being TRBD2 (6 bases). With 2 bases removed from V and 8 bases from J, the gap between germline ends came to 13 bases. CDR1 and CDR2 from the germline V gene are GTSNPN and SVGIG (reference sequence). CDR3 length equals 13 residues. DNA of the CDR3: TGTGCCTGGAGTATGCGACTAGTATATGAGCAGTTCTTC. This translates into CAWSMRLVYEQFF.

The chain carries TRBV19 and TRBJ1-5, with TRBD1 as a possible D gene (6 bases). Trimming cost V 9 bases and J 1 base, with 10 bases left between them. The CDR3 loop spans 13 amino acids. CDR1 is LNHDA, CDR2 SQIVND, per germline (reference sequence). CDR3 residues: CARIRGSNQPQHF. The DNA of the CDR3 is TGTGCCAGGATCAGGGGAAGCAATCAGCCCCAGCATTTT. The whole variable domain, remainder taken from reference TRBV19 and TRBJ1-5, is DGGITQSPKYLFRKEGQNVTLSCEQNLNHDAMYWYRQDPGQGLRLIYYSQIVNDFQKGDIAEGYSVSREKKESFPLTVTSAQKNPTAFYLCARIRGSNQPQHFGDGTRLSIL.

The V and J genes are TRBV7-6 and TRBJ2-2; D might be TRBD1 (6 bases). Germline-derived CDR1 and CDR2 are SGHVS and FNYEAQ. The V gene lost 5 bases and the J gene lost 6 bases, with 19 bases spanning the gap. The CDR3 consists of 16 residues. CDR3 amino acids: CASSLSSKGVAGELFF. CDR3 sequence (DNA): TGTGCCAGCAGCCTCTCCTCTAAGGGGGTCGCCGGGGAGCTGTTTTTT.